This section outlines one T cell receptor beta chain sequence together with its context. This clonotype was recorded at least ten times. Its antigen has not been determined. Base qualities were left out, and no much larger clone turns up one base away. The record originates from a study of Graves' ophthalmopathy and Graves' hyperthyroidism (dated by TCRdb to the late 2010s). A note on the overall study: Hyperthyroidism was defined as stable when no progression to ophthalmopathy occurred within 18 months of follow-up. To tell Graves' ophthalmopathy apart from Graves' hyperthyroidism, and to predict which patients would progress to ophthalmopathy, the study relied on TCR beta repertoire signatures. In total, over 130 blood samples were TCR-sequenced: 40 to 45 ophthalmopathy, some 75 hyperthyroidism and roughly 17 hyperthyroidism-to-ophthalmopathy patients. To explore V-J signatures distinguishing ophthalmopathy from hyperthyroidism, a discovery set of roughly 100 patients (fewer than 45 ophthalmopathy, over 55 stable hyperthyroidism) was enrolled. For independent validation, a separate cohort was made up of 18 hyperthyroidism patients plus 17 patients who later progressed from hyperthyroidism to ophthalmopathy. In five to seven hyperthyroidism patients, T-cell repertoires of thyroid tissue and blood were compared. After sampling, hyperthyroidism patients received methimazole starting at 30 mg daily, and ophthalmopathy patients received high-dose intravenous methylprednisolone.

Study-level results and caveats: Ophthalmopathy was separated from stable hyperthyroidism by the 13-signature model with 85% to 90% sensitivity and about 81% specificity in cross-validation and with 80%/75% in the test set. No statistical method was used to set the sample size in advance, and the investigators knew which group each participant was assigned to. Most expanded thyroid clonotypes with frequency above 0.001 were also detected in blood, suggesting blood repertoires may reflect the thyroid immune response. In validation, the model predicted ophthalmopathy progression with 55% to 71% sensitivity and approximately 75% specificity; some 13 predicted patients were CT-confirmed with GO in a median of about 7.1 months.

Hyperthyroidism patients were newly diagnosed, were aged 18 to 65 years, and had a disease duration under 2 months. Patients with other autoimmune diseases, uncontrolled infections, pregnancy or lactation were excluded from the study. Clinical symptoms, serum thyroxine, TRAb, thyroid ultrasound and orbital computed tomography were used for diagnosis. Total RNA was extracted with Trizol reagent and quality-checked on an Agilent 2100 Bioanalyzer. For repertoire sequencing, the TCR beta CDR3 regions were amplified from RNA transcripts. A first-round RT-PCR used HTBI primers with the Qiagen OneStep RT-PCR kit, followed by a second-round multiplex PCR, size selection and purification. Libraries were sequenced on an Illumina HiSeq2000 using paired-end 100 bp reads. The original pipeline was this. SOAPnuke was used to process the reads, removing any read that contained adapters or uncalled bases, had a mean Phred below 15, or lacked an exact match to the constant primer or identifier. High-quality paired reads were merged with COPE v1.2.5. Each unique nucleotide sequence was defined as a clonotype, and clonotypes were aligned to IMGT TRB V, D and J references with MiTCR v1.1. The analysis was limited to V-J combinations with a frequency above 0.0001, which together covered 99.2% of repertoires. For each V-J combination, a TCR clonal expansion and chaos score was defined as F50 clonal expansion divided by the chaos observed in the TCRdist matrix. Features were reduced by Welch's t-statistics and random forest to about a dozen V-J combinations, which fed a naive Bayes classifier. Thyroid-blood repertoire similarity was quantified with the Morisita-Horn index. TCRdb cleaned the public reads at Q25 with fastp, built clones with MiXCR and kept in-frame beta chains. Rows matching on CDR3 protein sequence are summarized as one entry with the most common DNA and genes. The V and J calls here are based on TCRdb, not the publication. This sample has 1 million to 1.3 million distinct CDR3 sequences in its table, and about 38% of those were observed once. Roughly 11% of the sample is held by the ten biggest clonotypes.

The germline V gene (reference sequence) provides CDR1 LNHDA and CDR2 SQIVND. Measured from the cysteine to the phenylalanine, the CDR3 is 13 residues long. Only the CDR3 part of the read is kept: 39 bases, read in frame from the first base. The V end loses 8 bases and the J end loses 0 bases, and a stretch of 11 bases separates them. Sample: peripheral blood or thyroid tissue (not recorded which). This chain is built from TRBV19 and TRBJ2-7; the D gene assignment is ambiguous. This sequence was found in an adult man with Graves' hyperthyroidism. The CDR3: CASSRAASYEQYF. The base sequence is TGTGCCAGTTCAAGGGCCGCCTCCTACGAGCAGTACTTC.